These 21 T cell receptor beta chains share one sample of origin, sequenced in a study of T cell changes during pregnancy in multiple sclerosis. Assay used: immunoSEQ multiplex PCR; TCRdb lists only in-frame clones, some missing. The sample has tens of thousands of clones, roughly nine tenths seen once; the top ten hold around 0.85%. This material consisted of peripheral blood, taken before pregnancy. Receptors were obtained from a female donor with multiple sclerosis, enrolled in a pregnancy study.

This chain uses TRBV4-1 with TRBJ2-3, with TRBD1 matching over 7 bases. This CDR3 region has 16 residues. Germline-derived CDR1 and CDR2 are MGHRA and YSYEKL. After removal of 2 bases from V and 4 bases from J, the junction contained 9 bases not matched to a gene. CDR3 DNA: TGCGCCAGCAGCCAATGGGCACAGGGGCTCCCAGATACGCAGTATTTT. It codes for CASSQWAQGLPDTQYF.

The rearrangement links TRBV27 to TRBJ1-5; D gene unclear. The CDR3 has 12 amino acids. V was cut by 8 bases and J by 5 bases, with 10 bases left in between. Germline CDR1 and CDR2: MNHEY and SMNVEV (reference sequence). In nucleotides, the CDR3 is TGTGCCAGCTTACTACACTATCAGCCCCAGCATTTT. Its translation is CASLLHYQPQHF.

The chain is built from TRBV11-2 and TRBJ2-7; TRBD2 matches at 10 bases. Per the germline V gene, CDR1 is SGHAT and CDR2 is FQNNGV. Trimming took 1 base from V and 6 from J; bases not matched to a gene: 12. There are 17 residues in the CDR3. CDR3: CASSLGPSGGLLSEQYF. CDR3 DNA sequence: TGTGCCAGCAGCTTAGGTCCTAGCGGGGGTCTTTTATCCGAGCAGTACTTC.

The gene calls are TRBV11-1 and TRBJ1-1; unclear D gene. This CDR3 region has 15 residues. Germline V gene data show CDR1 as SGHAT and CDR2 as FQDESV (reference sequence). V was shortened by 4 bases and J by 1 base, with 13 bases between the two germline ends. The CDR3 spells CASSWEAGKNTEAFF. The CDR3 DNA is TGTGCCAGCAGCTGGGAGGCGGGGAAGAACACTGAAGCTTTCTTT.

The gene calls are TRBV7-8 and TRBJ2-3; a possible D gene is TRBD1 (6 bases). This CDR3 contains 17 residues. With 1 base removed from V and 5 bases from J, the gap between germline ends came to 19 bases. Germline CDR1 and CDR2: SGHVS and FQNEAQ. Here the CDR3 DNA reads TGTGCCAGCAGCTTAGTGGTTGCGGCAGGGGTGAGAGATACGCAGTATTTT. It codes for CASSLVVAAGVRDTQYF. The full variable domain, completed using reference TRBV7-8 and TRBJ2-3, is GAGVSQSPRYKVAKRGQDVALRCDPISGHVSLFWYQQALGQGPEFLTYFQNEAQLDKSGLPSDRFFAERPEGSVSTLKIQRTQQEDSAVYLCASSLVVAAGVRDTQYFGPGTRLTVL.

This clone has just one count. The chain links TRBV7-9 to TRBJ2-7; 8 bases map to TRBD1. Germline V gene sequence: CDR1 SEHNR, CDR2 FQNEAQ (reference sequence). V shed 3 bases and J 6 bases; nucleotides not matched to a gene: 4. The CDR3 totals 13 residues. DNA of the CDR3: TGTGCCAGCAGCTTCAGGGGGCTGGGCGAGCAGTACTTC. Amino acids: CASSFRGLGEQYF.

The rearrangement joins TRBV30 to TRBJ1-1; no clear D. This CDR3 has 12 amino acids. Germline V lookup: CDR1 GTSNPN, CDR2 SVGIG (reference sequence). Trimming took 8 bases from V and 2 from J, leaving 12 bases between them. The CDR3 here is CALEMPNTEAFF. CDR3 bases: TGTGCCCTGGAGATGCCAAACACTGAAGCTTTCTTT.

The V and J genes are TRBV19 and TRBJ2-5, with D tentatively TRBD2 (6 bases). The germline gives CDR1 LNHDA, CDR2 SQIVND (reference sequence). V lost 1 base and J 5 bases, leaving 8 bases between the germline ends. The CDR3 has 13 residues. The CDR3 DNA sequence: TGTGCCAGTAGTATAGCCCGGGGGGAGACCCAGTACTTC. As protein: CASSIARGETQYF.

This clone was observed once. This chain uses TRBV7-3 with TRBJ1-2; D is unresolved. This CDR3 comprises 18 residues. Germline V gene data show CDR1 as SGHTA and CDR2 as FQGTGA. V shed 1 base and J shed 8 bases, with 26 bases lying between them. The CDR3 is CASSLRLPGSLGPGGYTF. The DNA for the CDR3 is TGTGCCAGCAGCTTAAGGCTGCCGGGGTCCCTCGGGCCCGGGGGCTACACCTTC. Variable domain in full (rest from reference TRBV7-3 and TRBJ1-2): GAGVSQTPSNKVTEKGKYVELRCDPISGHTALYWYRQSLGQGPEFLIYFQGTGAADDSGLPNDRFFAVRPEGSVSTLKIQRTERGDSAVYLCASSLRLPGSLGPGGYTFGSGTRLTVV.

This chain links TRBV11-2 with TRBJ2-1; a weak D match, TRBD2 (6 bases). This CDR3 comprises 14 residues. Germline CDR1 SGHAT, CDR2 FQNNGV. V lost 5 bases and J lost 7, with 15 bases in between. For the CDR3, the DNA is TGTGCCAGCAGCCCAGCAGGGAGGAGGAATGAGCAGTTCTTC. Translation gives CASSPAGRRNEQFF.

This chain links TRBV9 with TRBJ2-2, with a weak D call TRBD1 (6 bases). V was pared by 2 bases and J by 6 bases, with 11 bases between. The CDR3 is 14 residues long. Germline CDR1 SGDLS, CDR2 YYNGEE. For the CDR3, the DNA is TGTGCCAGCAGCGTGGCGACAGGACCCGGGGAGCTGTTTTTT. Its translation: CASSVATGPGELFF.

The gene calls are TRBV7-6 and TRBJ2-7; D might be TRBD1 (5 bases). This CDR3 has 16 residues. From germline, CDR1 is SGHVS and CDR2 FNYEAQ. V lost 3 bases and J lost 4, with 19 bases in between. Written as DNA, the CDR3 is TGTGCCAGCAGCTTGAGTCCGCAGACAGCTTGGTACGAGCAGTACTTC. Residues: CASSLSPQTAWYEQYF.

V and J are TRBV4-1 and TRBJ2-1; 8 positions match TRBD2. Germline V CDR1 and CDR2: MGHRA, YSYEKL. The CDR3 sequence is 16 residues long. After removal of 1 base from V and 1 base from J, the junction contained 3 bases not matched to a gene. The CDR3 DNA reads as TGCGCCAGCAGCCAAGGGGGACTAGGATCCTACAATGAGCAGTTCTTC. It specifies CASSQGGLGSYNEQFF.

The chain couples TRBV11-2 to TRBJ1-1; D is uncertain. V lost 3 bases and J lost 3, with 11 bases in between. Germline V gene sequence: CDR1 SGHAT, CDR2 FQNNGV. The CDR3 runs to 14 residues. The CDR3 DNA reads TGTGCCAGCAGCTTGTGGACTGCGGACACTGAAGCTTTCTTT. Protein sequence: CASSLWTADTEAFF.

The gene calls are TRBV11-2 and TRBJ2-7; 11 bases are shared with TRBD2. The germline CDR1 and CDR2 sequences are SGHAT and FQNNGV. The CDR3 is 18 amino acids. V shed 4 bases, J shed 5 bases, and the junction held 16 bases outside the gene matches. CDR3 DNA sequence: TGTGCCAGCAGCTCGATCCGACTAGCGGGGACCTTCAGGAACGAGCAGTACTTC. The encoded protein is CASSSIRLAGTFRNEQYF.

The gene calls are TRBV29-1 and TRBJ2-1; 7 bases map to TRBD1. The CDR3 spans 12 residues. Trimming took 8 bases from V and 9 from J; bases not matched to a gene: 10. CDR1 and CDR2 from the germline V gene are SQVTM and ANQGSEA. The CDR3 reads CSSNRGQGEQFF. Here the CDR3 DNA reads TGCAGCTCAAACAGGGGCCAGGGTGAGCAGTTCTTC.

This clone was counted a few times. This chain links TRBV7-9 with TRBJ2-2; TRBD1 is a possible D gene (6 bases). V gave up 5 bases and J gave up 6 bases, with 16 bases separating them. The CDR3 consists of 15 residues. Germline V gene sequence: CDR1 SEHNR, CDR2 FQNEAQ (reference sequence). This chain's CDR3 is CASSARDIQPGELFF. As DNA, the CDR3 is TGTGCCAGCAGCGCCCGGGACATTCAACCCGGGGAGCTGTTTTTT.

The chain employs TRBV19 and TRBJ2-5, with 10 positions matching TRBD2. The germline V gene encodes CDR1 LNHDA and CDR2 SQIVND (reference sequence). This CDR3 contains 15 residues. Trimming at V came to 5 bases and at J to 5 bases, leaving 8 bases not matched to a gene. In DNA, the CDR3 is TGTGCCAGTAGTCCGCTAGCGGGGGACACGGAGACCCAGTACTTC. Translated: CASSPLAGDTETQYF.

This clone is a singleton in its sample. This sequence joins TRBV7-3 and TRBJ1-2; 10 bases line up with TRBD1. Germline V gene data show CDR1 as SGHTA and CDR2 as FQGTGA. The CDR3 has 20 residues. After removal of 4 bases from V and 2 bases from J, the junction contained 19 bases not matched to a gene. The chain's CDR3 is CASSSRLASGQGQRNYGYTF. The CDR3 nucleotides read TGTGCCAGCAGCTCCAGGTTGGCTTCGGGACAGGGGCAACGGAACTATGGCTACACCTTC.

CDR3 protein: CASSVVGGAGYGYTF. As DNA, the CDR3 is TGTGCCAGCAGCGTAGTTGGGGGCGCGGGCTATGGCTACACCTTC. The chain couples TRBV9 to TRBJ1-2, with TRBD1 as a possible D gene (6 bases). V was clipped by 0 bases and J by 4 bases, with 13 bases between them. This CDR3 contains 15 residues. Germline V gene data show CDR1 as SGDLS and CDR2 as YYNGEE.

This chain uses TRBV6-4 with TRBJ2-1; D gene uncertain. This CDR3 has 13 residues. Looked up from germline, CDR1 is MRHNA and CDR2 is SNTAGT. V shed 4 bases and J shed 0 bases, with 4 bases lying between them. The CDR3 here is CASSASSYNEQFF. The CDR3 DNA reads TGTGCCAGCAGTGCCAGCTCCTACAATGAGCAGTTCTTC.